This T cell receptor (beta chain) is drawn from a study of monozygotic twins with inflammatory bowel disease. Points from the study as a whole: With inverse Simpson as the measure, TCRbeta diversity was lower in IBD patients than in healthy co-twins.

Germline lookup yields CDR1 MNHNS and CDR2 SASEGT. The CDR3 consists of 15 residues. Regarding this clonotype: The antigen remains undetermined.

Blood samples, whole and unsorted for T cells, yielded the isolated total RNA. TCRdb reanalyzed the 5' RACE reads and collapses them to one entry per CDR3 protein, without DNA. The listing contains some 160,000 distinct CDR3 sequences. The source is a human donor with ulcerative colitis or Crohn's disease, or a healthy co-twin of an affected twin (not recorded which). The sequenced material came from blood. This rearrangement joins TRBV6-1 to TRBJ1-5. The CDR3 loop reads CASSGYDSYGRPQHF.